This TCR beta chain originates from a study of blood T cell repertoires in COVID-19. Sequenced by immunoSEQ multiplex PCR; TCRdb stores in-frame clones only, minus some. Of 300,000 to 450,000 clones listed, 85% are singletons. Trimming took 5 bases from V and 1 from J; bases not matched to a gene: 5. The CDR3 runs to 15 residues. In germline, CDR1 is MDHEN, CDR2 SYDVKM. The chain joins TRBV28 to TRBJ2-4; 7 nucleotides line up with TRBD2. The clonotype originates from a woman aged 18 to 35 with acute or convalescent COVID-19. Material: peripheral blood. The CDR3 DNA sequence: TGTGCCAGCAGTCCTCCCGGGGGGGCCAAAAACATTCAGTACTTC. Translating gives CASSPPGGAKNIQYF. The complete variable domain, with remaining parts taken from reference TRBV28 and TRBJ2-4, reads DVKVTQSSRYLVKRTGEKVFLECVQDMDHENMFWYRQDPGLGLRLIYFSYDVKMKEKGDIPEGYSVSREKKERFSLILESASTNQTSMYLCASSPPGGAKNIQYFGAGTRLSVL.